The present TCR beta chain was sequenced within a study of shared clonotypes between healthy human individuals. Study overall: Per donor, three plates held CD4 naive cells, three held CD4 memory, two held CD8 naive and one held CD8 memory.

In the authors' workflow: ImmunoSEQ supplied junction-only sequences lacking quality scores, so filtering was different. Some clones are missing from TCRdb's copy, which holds only in-frame ones; the method was immunoSEQ multiplex PCR. The V and J calls and clone size were taken over from that table, and D and trimming were inferred from the DNA. The table lists nearly 1,000,000 clones, over 60% of them singletons. Germline loops: CDR1 MNHEY, CDR2 SMNVEV (reference sequence). Trimming cost V 10 bases and J 7 bases; bases outside gene matches: 17. The CDR3 is made up of 16 amino acids. The sequence was obtained from a man between 18 and 29 years old in good health. Sequences were obtained from memory CD4+ T cells sorted from blood. Noted subset: CD45RA-negative fraction. This rearrangement joins TRBV27 to TRBJ2-2, with 8 bases matching TRBD2. The CDR3 loop is CAIQPPREGRIGELFF. The DNA for the CDR3 is TGTGCCATCCAACCCCCCCGGGAGGGCCGTATCGGGGAGCTGTTTTTT.